The T cell receptor (beta chain) under discussion was sequenced for a study of early T cells in non-severe SARS-CoV-2 infection. Across the whole study: Sequencing was performed on bulk RNA from unsorted whole blood, leaving chains unpaired.

Study conclusions and caveats: Anti-spike CD8 responses were favored by VDJdb matching, which missed private and CD4 specificities.

Trimming cost V 3 bases and J 3 bases; bases outside gene matches: 3. The germline CDR1 and CDR2 sequences are MGHRA and YSYEKL. The CDR3 covers 14 residues. Unique molecular identifiers (one per individual cDNA molecule) were attached. One entry per CDR3 protein, called by TCRdb with MiXCR from the 5' RACE reads. The table lists about 31,000 distinct CDR3 sequences, around 6.9% of them singletons. This clonotype occurred many times. Its antigen is unknown. The material sequenced was whole blood, taken at baseline. This TCR was recovered from an adult who was a healthcare worker with PCR-confirmed SARS-CoV-2 infection or an uninfected control (not recorded which). V is TRBV4-1 and J is TRBJ2-7; 9 positions agree with TRBD1. The CDR3 spells CASSQDRGFYEQYF. For the CDR3, the DNA is TGCGCCAGCAGCCAGGACAGGGGATTCTACGAGCAGTACTTC.